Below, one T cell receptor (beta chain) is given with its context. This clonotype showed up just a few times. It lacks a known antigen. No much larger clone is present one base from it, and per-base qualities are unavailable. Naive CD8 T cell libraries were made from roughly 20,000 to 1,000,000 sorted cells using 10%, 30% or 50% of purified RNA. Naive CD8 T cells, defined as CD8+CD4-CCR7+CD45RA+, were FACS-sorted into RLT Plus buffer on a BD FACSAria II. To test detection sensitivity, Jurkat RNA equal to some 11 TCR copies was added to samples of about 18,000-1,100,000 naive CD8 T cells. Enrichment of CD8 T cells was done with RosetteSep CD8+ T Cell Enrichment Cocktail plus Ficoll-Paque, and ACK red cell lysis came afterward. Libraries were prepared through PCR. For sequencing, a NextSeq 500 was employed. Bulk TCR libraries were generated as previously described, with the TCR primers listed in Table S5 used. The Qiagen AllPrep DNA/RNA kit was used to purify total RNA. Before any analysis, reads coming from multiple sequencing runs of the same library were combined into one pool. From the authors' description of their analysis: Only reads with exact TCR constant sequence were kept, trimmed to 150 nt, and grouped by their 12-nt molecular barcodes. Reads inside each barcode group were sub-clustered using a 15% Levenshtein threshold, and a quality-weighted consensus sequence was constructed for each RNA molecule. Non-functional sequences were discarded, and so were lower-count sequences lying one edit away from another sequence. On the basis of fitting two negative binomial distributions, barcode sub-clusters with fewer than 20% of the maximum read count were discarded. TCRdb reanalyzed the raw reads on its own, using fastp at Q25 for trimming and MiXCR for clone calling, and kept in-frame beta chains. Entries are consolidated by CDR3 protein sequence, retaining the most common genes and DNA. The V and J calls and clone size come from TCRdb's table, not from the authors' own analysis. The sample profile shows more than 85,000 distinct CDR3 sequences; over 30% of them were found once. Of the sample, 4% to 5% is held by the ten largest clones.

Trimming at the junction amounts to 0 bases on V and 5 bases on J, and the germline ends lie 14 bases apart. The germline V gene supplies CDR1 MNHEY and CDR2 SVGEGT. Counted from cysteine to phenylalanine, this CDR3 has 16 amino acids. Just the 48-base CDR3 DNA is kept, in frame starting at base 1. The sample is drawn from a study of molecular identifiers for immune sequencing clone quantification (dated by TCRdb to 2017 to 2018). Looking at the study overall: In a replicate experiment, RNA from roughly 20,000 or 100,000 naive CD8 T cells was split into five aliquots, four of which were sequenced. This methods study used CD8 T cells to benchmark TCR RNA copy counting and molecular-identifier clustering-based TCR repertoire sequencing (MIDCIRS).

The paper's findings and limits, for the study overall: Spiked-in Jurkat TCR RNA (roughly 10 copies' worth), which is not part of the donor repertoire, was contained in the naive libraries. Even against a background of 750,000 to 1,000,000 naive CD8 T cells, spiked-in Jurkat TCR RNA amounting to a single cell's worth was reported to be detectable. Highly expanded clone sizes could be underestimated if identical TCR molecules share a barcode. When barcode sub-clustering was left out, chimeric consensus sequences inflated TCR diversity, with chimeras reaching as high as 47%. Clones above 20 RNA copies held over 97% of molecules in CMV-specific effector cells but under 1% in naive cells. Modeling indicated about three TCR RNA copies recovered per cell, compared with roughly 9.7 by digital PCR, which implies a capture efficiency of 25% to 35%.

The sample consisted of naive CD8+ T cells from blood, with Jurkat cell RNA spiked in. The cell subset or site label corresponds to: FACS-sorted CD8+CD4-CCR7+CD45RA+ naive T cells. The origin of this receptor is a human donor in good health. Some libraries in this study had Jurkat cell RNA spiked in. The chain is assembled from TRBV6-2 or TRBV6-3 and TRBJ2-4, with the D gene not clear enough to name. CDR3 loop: CASSYSGSRLQNIQYF. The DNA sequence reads TGTGCCAGCAGTTACTCGGGATCCCGGCTCCAAAACATTCAGTACTTC.